These 20 T cell receptor beta chains share one sample of origin, sequenced in a study of T cell responses to AZD1222 COVID-19 vaccine. The repertoire was sequenced with immunoSEQ multiplex PCR; TCRdb's copy has only in-frame clones and lacks some. The sample lists about 150,000 clones, about 90% occurring once. The sample was peripheral blood, taken 28 days after the second AZD1222 dose. All receptors come from an adult who received the AZD1222 COVID-19 vaccine.

The rearrangement links TRBV7-2 to TRBJ1-6; D perhaps matches TRBD1 (6 bases). The germline V gene has CDR1 SGHTA and CDR2 FQGNSA. The CDR3 has 16 amino acids. V lost 4 bases to trimming and J lost 3 bases, with 13 bases between them. CDR3 sequence reads: CASSSSQGRYNSPLHF. As DNA, the CDR3 is TGTGCCAGCAGCTCTTCCCAGGGGCGCTATAATTCACCCCTCCACTTT.

The V gene is TRBV2, the J gene TRBJ1-5, with TRBD1 as a possible D gene (6 bases). CDR1 and CDR2 from the germline V gene are SNHLY and FYNNEI. The CDR3 totals 15 residues. Trimming removed 6 bases from V and 0 bases from J, with 12 bases in between. CDR3 DNA sequence: TGTGCCAGCAGAGCACAGGGATATAGCAATCAGCCCCAGCATTTT. Translated: CASRAQGYSNQPQHF.

The chain carries TRBV18 and TRBJ2-2; D not certain. Germline lookup yields CDR1 KGHSH and CDR2 LQKENI. The V gene lost 1 base and the J gene lost 0 bases, with 9 bases spanning the gap. The CDR3 is 16 amino acids. The CDR3 DNA reads TGTGCCAGCTCACCACGAGAGGTCGCGAACACCGGGGAGCTGTTTTTT. Protein product: CASSPREVANTGELFF.

This clone was picked up a small number of times. V and J are TRBV6-5 and TRBJ2-5; 8 nucleotides line up with TRBD1. Germline V gene data show CDR1 as MNHEY and CDR2 as SVGAGI. CDR3 size: 15 residues. The V and J ends lost 6 bases and 2 bases, in that order; junction bases with no gene match: 8. The CDR3 protein is CASSLLYRGQETQYF. CDR3 nucleotide sequence: TGTGCCAGCAGCCTACTCTACAGGGGGCAAGAGACCCAGTACTTC.

The V call is TRBV9, the J call TRBJ1-1; no definite D call. Germline lookup yields CDR1 SGDLS and CDR2 YYNGEE. V lost 0 bases to trimming and J lost 1 base, with 7 bases between them. The CDR3 runs 14 residues. Written as DNA, the CDR3 is TGTGCCAGCAGCGTAGGGGGATCGAACACTGAAGCTTTCTTT. Its translation: CASSVGGSNTEAFF. Looking up the rest from reference TRBV9 and TRBJ1-1 gives the full variable domain: DSGVTQTPKHLITATGQRVTLRCSPRSGDLSVYWYQQSLDQGLQFLIQYYNGEERAKGNILERFSAQQFPDLHSELNLSSLELGDSALYFCASSVGGSNTEAFFGQGTRLTVV.

The chain is built from TRBV28 and TRBJ2-7; D not resolved. Germline V gene data show CDR1 as MDHEN and CDR2 as SYDVKM. This CDR3 is 16 amino acids long. V lost 4 bases and J lost 2, with 18 bases in between. CDR3 loop: CASSSPASRVTYEQYF. CDR3 DNA sequence: TGTGCCAGCAGTTCCCCAGCCTCCCGGGTAACCTACGAGCAGTACTTC.

The chain links TRBV11-3 to TRBJ1-2; D is possibly TRBD1 (5 bases). Germline CDR1 and CDR2: SGHNT and YENEEA. The CDR3 is 14 amino acids. Trimming shortened V by 1 base and J by 4 bases, and 10 bases separated the two germline ends. Here the CDR3 reads CASSLGGALYGYTF. The CDR3 DNA is TGTGCCAGCAGCTTAGGAGGGGCGCTCTATGGCTACACCTTC.

The rearrangement links TRBV7-2 to TRBJ2-7; D is uncertain. Trimming removed 2 bases from V and 0 bases from J, with 11 bases in between. The CDR3 spans 15 residues. Per the germline V gene, CDR1 is SGHTA and CDR2 is FQGNSA. The CDR3 reads CASSLRPVSSYEQYF. The CDR3 DNA reads TGTGCCAGCAGCTTAAGACCGGTAAGCTCCTACGAGCAGTACTTC.

The chain joins TRBV7-9 to TRBJ2-3; D gene uncertain. This CDR3 is built from 12 residues. The V gene lost 1 base and the J gene lost 3 bases, with 2 bases spanning the gap. Germline loops: CDR1 SEHNR, CDR2 FQNEAQ (reference sequence). The CDR3 here is CASSLGTDTQYF. The DNA for the CDR3 is TGTGCCAGCAGCTTAGGAACAGATACGCAGTATTTT.

The J gene is TRBJ1-2, the V gene TRBV5-1; 7 bases align to TRBD1. This CDR3 is 16 amino acids long. Germline assignment: CDR1 SGHRS and CDR2 YFSETQ. V gave up 4 bases and J gave up 8 bases; unmatched junction bases: 17. CDR3 coding DNA: TGCGCCAGCAGCCCGCGACAGGGCTCTACTTATTTGGGCTACACCTTC. It is translated as CASSPRQGSTYLGYTF.

The chain employs TRBV14 and TRBJ2-7; D is unresolved. Deletions cut 1 base from V and 2 bases from J, with 0 bases between. Germline CDR1 is SGHDN and CDR2 is FVKESK. The CDR3 has 11 residues. The CDR3 region is CASSQAYEQYF. The CDR3 DNA follows: TGTGCCAGCAGCCAAGCCTACGAGCAGTACTTC.

The chain recombines TRBV4-2 with TRBJ2-5, with D unresolved. Trimming took 3 bases from V and 0 from J, leaving 11 bases between them. Germline V gene sequence: CDR1 LGHNA, CDR2 YNFKEQ. This CDR3 region has 15 residues. The CDR3 nucleotides are TGTGCCAGCAGCCAGATGGGTGATTACCAAGAGACCCAGTACTTC. Translating gives CASSQMGDYQETQYF.

The CDR3 sequence is CASRSPQGHYGYTF. The CDR3, as DNA: TGTGCCAGCCGCTCCCCCCAGGGCCACTATGGCTACACCTTC. The chain couples TRBV28 to TRBJ1-2; D is possibly TRBD1 (5 bases). Looked up from germline, CDR1 is MDHEN and CDR2 is SYDVKM. The CDR3 covers 14 residues. V was pared by 8 bases and J by 3 bases, with 16 bases between.

The chain carries TRBV9 and TRBJ2-3; 9 bases match TRBD2. J lost 0 bases, V lost 0 bases, and 2 bases had no gene match. The length of the CDR3 is 16 residues. Germline V gene data show CDR1 as SGDLS and CDR2 as YYNGEE. This chain's CDR3 is CASSVEGLASTDTQYF. The DNA for the CDR3 is TGTGCCAGCAGCGTAGAGGGACTAGCCAGCACAGATACGCAGTATTTT.

The rearrangement uses TRBV5-1 and TRBJ1-1; weak D call: TRBD1 (5 bases). Germline V gives CDR1 SGHRS, CDR2 YFSETQ. Trimming removed 0 bases from V and 8 bases from J, with 11 bases in between. This CDR3 contains 13 residues. In DNA, the CDR3 is TGCGCCAGCAGCTTGGTAGGGGCTGAAGAAGCTTTCTTT. Encoded protein: CASSLVGAEEAFF.

The chain uses TRBV7-8 and TRBJ1-4, with D possibly being TRBD1 (6 bases). The CDR3 loop spans 15 amino acids. The V end lost 4 bases, the J end lost 8 bases, and 17 bases lay between the germline ends. Germline values: CDR1 SGHVS, CDR2 FQNEAQ. As DNA, the CDR3 is TGTGCCAGCAGCTCAACAGGGTATGGGAAGGAAAAACTGTTTTTT. This translates into CASSSTGYGKEKLFF.

V is TRBV6-5 and J is TRBJ1-6; D call uncertain. Germline assignment: CDR1 MNHEY and CDR2 SVGAGI. Trimming took off 6 bases at V and 5 bases at J, with 11 bases between the two ends. This CDR3 region has 14 residues. CDR3 sequence: CASSPGRDNSPLHF. The CDR3 nucleotides are TGTGCCAGCAGCCCGGGGAGGGATAATTCACCCCTCCACTTT.

The chain couples TRBV3-1 (or the pseudogene TRBV3-2) to TRBJ2-1; the match to TRBD2 covers 10 bases. The CDR3 has 18 residues. V trimming: 2 bases; J trimming: 7 bases; junction bases outside the gene matches: 14. Germline lookup yields CDR1 LGHDT and CDR2 YNNKEL (reference sequence). The CDR3 sequence is CASSQRTSGAGLDNEQFF. In nucleotides, the CDR3 is TGTGCCAGCAGCCAAAGAACTAGCGGGGCCGGGCTAGATAATGAGCAGTTCTTC.

The CDR3 DNA is TGTGCCAGCGGGGACAGGGTTTCTAATTCACCCCTCCACTTT. This codes for CASGDRVSNSPLHF. The chain couples TRBV2 to TRBJ1-6; TRBD1 agrees at 9 bases. This CDR3 comprises 14 residues. Trimming at V came to 8 bases and at J to 6 bases, leaving 5 bases not matched to a gene. Germline loops: CDR1 SNHLY, CDR2 FYNNEI. The complete variable domain, with remaining parts taken from reference TRBV2 and TRBJ1-6, reads EPEVTQTPSHQVTQMGQEVILRCVPISNHLYFYWYRQILGQKVEFLVSFYNNEISEKSEIFDDQFSVERPDGSNFTLKIRSTKLEDSAMYFCASGDRVSNSPLHFGNGTRLTVT.

The V and J genes are TRBV14 and TRBJ2-5; D gene unclear. CDR1 is SGHDN, CDR2 FVKESK, per germline. The V end was cut by 1 base, the J end by 2 bases, with 14 bases between. CDR3 length: 16 amino acids. CDR3 amino acids: CASSQGVGQRQETQYF. The CDR3 nucleotides are TGTGCCAGCAGCCAAGGAGTTGGGCAGAGACAAGAGACCCAGTACTTC.